The source of this TCR beta chain is a study of shared T cell receptors in the human thymus (dated by TCRdb to the early 2020s). About the investigation overall: The study examined how self-reactive, shared T-cell receptor alpha chains are generated in the human thymus.

On this clone itself: No antigen is known for it. No much larger clone is present one base from it, and per-base qualities are unavailable.

Receptors were amplified or captured by the immunoSEQ multiplex PCR assay. TCRdb re-hosts the immuneACCESS table, in-frame sequences only. Its copies lack some clones; in the studies checked, an unresolved V gene accounts for under half of them, and the cause for the rest is not known. The sample data list more than 550,000 clones, and approximately 87% of these were observed just once. 0.0094% of the sample is held by the ten biggest clonotypes. The CDR3 numbers 14 residues from cysteine through phenylalanine. Here the CDR3 DNA is all that survives: 42 bases in frame from base 1. Relative to germline, V is 5 bases shorter and J is 4 bases shorter, with 15 bases between their ends. CDR1 and CDR2 were assigned from the germline V gene as WSHSY and SAAADI. The data also belong to a second study, concerning human thymus T cells. Per the second study: The donors were immunologically healthy infants in Finland who had open corrective cardiac surgery for congenital heart defects. Thymus tissue was collected as surgical resects that were removed during corrective cardiac surgery. Usage of V and J gene segments appeared to be biased in both the thymic and the peripheral blood repertoires. The related research found that thymic TCR repertoires overlapped highly between unrelated individuals. The study characterized TCR alpha and beta repertoires from fewer than 10 infant thymus samples and a few related peripheral blood samples. Donor ages ranged from about 7 to 244 days, and the cohort comprised six or seven male and two female infants. Thymocytes were freed from the tissue by mechanical means and kept at -70 degrees C as pellets of 10-30 million cells. A QIAsymphony instrument was used to extract genomic DNA from frozen cell pellets. The immunoSEQ multiplex PCR assay was used to amplify the TCRB and TCRAD loci from a standardized amount of quality-controlled genomic DNA. The amplicons covered the V(D)J region and were long enough to include the CDR3 and to identify the V and J genes. Amplicon sequencing was performed on an Illumina platform through the commercial immunoSEQ service. Primer bias and sequencing errors were corrected as previously described, and TCRAD and TCRB definitions were based on the IMGT database. immunoSEQ Analyzer 3.0 and VDJTools were used for repertoire analysis, which covered basic statistics, V/J segment usage, diversity estimates, rarefaction and pairwise overlap. Diversity was estimated using the Chao1, ChaoE, Efron-Thisted, Shannon and inverse Simpson indices, and was also estimated on datasets down-sampled to the size of the smallest sample. For repertoire overlap, CDR3 nucleotide sequence, V gene and J gene had to match strictly, and clustering was done by Jaccard-based multidimensional scaling. On average, thymus samples yielded about 730,000 unique TCRB clonotypes, whereas blood samples yielded some 85,000.

Rearrangement joined TRBV10-2 to TRBJ2-7, with TRBD1 perhaps the D gene, on 6 matching bases. The sequence was collected from a boy under three years old with a congenital heart defect. Donor details come from another sample of the same person, matched by shared clones. The specimen sequenced was thymocytes. The CDR3 protein is CASSPTGHSYEQYF. The nucleotide sequence reads as follows: TGCGCCAGCAGTCCCACGGGACATTCTTACGAGCAGTACTTC.